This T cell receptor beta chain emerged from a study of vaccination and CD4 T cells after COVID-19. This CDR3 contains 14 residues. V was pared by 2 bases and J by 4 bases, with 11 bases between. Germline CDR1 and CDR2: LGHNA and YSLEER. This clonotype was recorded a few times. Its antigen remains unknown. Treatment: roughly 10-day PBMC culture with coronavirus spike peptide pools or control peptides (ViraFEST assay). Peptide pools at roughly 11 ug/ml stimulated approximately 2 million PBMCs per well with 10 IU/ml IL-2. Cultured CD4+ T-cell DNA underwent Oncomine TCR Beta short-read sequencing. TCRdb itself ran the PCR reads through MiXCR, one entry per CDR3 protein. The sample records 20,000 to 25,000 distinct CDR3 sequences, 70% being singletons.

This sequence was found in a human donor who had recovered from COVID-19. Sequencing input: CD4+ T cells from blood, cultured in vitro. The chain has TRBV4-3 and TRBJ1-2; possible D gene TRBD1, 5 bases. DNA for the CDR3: TGCGCCAGCAGCCAAAGGGGAGGGGCCTATGGCTACACCTTC. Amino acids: CASSQRGGAYGYTF.